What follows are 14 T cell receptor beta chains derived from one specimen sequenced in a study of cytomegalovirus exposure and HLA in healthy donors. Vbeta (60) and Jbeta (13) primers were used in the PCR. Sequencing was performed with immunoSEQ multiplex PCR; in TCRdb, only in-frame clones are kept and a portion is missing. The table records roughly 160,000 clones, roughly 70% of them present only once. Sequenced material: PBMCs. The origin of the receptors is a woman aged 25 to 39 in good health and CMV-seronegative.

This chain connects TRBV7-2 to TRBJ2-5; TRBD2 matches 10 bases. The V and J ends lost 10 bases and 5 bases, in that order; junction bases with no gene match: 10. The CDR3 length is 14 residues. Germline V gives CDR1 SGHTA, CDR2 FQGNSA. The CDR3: CAIEREGVVETQYF. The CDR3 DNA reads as TGTGCCATCGAGCGGGAGGGTGTGGTGGAGACCCAGTACTTC.

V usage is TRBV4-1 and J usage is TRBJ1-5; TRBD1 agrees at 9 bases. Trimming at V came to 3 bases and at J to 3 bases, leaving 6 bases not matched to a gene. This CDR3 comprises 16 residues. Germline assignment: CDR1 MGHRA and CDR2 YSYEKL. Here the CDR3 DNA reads TGCGCCAGCAGCCAGGGGACAGGGTTTGACAATCAGCCCCAGCATTTT. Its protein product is CASSQGTGFDNQPQHF.

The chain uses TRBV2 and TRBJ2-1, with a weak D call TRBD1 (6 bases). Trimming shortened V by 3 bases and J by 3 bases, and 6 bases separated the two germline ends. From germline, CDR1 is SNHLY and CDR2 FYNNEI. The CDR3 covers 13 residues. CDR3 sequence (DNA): TGTGCCAGCAGTGAGACAGGCTACAATGAGCAGTTCTTC. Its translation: CASSETGYNEQFF.

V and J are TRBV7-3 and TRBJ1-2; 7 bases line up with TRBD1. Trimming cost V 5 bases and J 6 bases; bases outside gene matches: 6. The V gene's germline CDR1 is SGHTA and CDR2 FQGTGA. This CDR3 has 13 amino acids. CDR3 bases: TGTGCCAGCAGCAAGGAGGGGGCCAATGGCTACACCTTC. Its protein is CASSKEGANGYTF.

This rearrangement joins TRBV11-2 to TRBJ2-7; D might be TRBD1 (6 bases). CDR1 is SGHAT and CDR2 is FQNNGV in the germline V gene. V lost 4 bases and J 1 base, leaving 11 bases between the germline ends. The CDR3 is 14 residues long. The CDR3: CASSSRDISYEQYF. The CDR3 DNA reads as TGTGCCAGCAGCTCAAGGGACATTTCCTACGAGCAGTACTTC.

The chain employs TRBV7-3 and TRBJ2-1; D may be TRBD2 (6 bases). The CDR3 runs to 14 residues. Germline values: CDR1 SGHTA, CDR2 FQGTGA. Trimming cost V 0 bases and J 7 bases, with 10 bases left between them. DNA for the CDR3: TGTGCCAGCAGCTTAACGGGGGGAAGGAATGAGCAGTTCTTC. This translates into CASSLTGGRNEQFF.

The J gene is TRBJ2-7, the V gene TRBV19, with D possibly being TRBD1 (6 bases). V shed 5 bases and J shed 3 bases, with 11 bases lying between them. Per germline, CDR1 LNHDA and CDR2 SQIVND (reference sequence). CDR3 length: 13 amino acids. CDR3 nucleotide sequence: TGTGCCAGTAGTTCCGGGACATTCTACGAGCAGTACTTC. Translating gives CASSSGTFYEQYF.

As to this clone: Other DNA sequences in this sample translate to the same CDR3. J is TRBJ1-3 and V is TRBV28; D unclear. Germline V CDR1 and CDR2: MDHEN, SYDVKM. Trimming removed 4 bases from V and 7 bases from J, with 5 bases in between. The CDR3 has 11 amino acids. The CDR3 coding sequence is TGTGCCAGCAGTTCCAGGAACACCATATATTTT. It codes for CASSSRNTIYF.

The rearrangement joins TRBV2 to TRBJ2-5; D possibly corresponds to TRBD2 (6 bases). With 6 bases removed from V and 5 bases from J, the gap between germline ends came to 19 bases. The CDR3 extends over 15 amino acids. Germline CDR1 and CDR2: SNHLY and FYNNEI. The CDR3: CASSARGAAGETQYF. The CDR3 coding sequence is TGTGCCAGCAGCGCCCGAGGAGCGGCGGGGGAGACCCAGTACTTC. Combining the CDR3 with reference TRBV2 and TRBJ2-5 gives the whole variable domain EPEVTQTPSHQVTQMGQEVILRCVPISNHLYFYWYRQILGQKVEFLVSFYNNEISEKSEIFDDQFSVERPDGSNFTLKIRSTKLEDSAMYFCASSARGAAGETQYFGPGTRLLVL.

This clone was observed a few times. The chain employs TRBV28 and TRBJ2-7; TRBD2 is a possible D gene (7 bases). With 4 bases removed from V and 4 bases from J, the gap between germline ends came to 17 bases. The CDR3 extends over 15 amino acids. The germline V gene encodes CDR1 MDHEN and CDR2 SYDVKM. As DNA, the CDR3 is TGTGCCAGCAGTTCGCCGGGGGGCCCACTTTACGAGCAGTACTTC. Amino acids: CASSSPGGPLYEQYF.

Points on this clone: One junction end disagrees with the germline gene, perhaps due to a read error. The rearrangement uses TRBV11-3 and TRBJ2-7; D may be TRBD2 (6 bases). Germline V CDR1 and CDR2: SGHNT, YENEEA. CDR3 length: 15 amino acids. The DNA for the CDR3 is TGTGCCAGCAGCGTAGAGGCGGGGCCGTCCTACGAGCAGTACTTC. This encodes CASSVEAGPSYEQYF. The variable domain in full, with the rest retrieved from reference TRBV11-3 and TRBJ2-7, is EAGVVQSPRYKIIEKKQPVAFWCNPISGHNTLYWYLQNLGQGPELLIRYENEEAVDDSQLPKDRFSAERLKGVDSTLKIQPAELGDSAVYLCASSVEAGPSYEQYFGPGTRLTVT.

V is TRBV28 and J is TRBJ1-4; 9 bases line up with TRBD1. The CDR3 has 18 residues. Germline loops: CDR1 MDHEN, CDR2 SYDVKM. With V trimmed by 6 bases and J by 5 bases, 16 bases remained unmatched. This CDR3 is CASRTGGPILQLNEKLFF. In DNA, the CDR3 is TGTGCCAGCAGAACAGGGGGCCCCATTCTCCAATTGAATGAAAAACTGTTTTTT.

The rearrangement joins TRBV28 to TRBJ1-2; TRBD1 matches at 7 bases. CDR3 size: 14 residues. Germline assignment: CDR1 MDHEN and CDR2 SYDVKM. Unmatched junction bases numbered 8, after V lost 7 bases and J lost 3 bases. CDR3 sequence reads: CASISGGRYYGYTF. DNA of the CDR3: TGTGCCAGCATTTCAGGGGGTCGTTACTATGGCTACACCTTC.

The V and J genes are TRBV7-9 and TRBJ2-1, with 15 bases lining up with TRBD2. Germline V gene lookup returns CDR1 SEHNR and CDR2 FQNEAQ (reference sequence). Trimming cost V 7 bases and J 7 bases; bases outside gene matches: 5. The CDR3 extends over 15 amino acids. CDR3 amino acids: CASNSGTSGRNEQFF. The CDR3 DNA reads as TGTGCCAGCAACTCCGGGACTAGCGGGAGGAATGAGCAGTTCTTC.